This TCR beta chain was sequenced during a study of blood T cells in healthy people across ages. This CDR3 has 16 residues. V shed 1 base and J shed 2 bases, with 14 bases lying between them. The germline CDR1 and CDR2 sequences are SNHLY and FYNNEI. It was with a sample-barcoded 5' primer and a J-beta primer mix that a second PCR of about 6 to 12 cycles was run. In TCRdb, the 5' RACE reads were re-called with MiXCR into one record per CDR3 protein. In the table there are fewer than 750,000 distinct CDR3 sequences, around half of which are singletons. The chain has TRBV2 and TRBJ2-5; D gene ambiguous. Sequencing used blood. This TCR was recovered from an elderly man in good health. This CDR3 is CASSEEPGRTQETQYF. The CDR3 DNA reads TGTGCCAGCAGTGAAGAGCCCGGACGGACGCAAGAGACCCAGTACTTC.